The rows below give T cell receptor beta chains drawn from one sample of a study of T cell changes during pregnancy in multiple sclerosis. Profiling relied on immunoSEQ multiplex PCR, and the TCRdb table lists in-frame clones only, not all of them. The table shows some 40,000 clones, with roughly 88% occurring only once. Here the sequenced sample was CD8+ T cells from peripheral blood mononuclear cells, taken in the first trimester of pregnancy. All receptors derive from a female donor with multiple sclerosis, enrolled in a pregnancy study. Both conserved end residues are part of each CDR3. D genes are given only for firm matches. Size values are once, few and many counts, or a class for expanded clones, and some rows have none.

D: NA; V: TRBV10-3; J: TRBJ2-7; size: NA; DNA: TGTGCCATCAGTGAGGTAGGGGTACCCAGGTTTTACGAGCAGTACTTC; CDR3: CAISEVGVPRFYEQYF
D: NA; V: TRBV9; J: TRBJ2-6; size: NA; DNA: TGTGCCAGCAGCCTTACCGGGACACGAGACTCTGGGGCCAACGTCCTGACTTTC; CDR3: CASSLTGTRDSGANVLTF
D: TRBD1; V: TRBV9; J: TRBJ1-5; size: NA; DNA: TGTGCCAGCAGCTTGGAGGGGGCAAGGGATCAGCCCCAGCATTTT; CDR3: CASSLEGARDQPQHF
D: NA; V: TRBV6-6; J: TRBJ2-7; size: NA; DNA: TGTGCCAGCAGTTACGGGCAGCCCTACGAGCAGTACTTC; CDR3: CASSYGQPYEQYF
D: NA; V: TRBV7-9; J: TRBJ2-1; size: NA; DNA: TGTGCCAGCAGCTTAGCAGGGGCCCGAAACAATGAGCAGTTCTTC; CDR3: CASSLAGARNNEQFF
D: TRBD1; V: TRBV6-5; J: TRBJ1-1; size: NA; DNA: TGTGCCAGCAGTTACCGACAGGGGGGCACTGAAGCTTTCTTT; CDR3: CASSYRQGGTEAFF
D: NA; V: TRBV7-6; J: TRBJ2-7; size: NA; DNA: TGTGCCAGCAGCTTAGCGGGGCAACCCTACGAGCAGTACTTC; CDR3: CASSLAGQPYEQYF
D: NA; V: TRBV9; J: TRBJ1-1; size: NA; DNA: TGTGCCAGCAGCGTTCCAACTCATACTGAAGCTTTCTTT; CDR3: CASSVPTHTEAFF
D: NA; V: TRBV29-1; J: TRBJ2-1; size: NA; DNA: TGCAGCGTGGTTACAGGGTTCTCCTACAATGAGCAGTTCTTC; CDR3: CSVVTGFSYNEQFF
D: NA; V: TRBV7-9; J: TRBJ1-2; size: few; DNA: TGTGCCAGCAGCTCAGGAGGAGTTGGCTACACCTTC; CDR3: CASSSGGVGYTF
D: TRBD1; V: TRBV10-3; J: TRBJ2-5; size: NA; DNA: TGTGCCATCAGTGAGTTAGGACAGGGAGAGACCCAGTACTTC; CDR3: CAISELGQGETQYF
D: TRBD2; V: TRBV27; J: TRBJ2-1; size: NA; DNA: TGTGCCAGCAGACATAGCGGGGGCGGGGACAATGAGCAGTTCTTC; CDR3: CASRHSGGGDNEQFF
D: TRBD2; V: TRBV13; J: TRBJ2-7; size: NA; DNA: TGTGCCAGCAGCATCACTAGCGGTGGAACCTACGAGCAGTACTTC; CDR3: CASSITSGGTYEQYF
D: NA; V: TRBV5-4; J: TRBJ1-4; size: NA; DNA: TGCGCCAGCAGCCAAGATCCCGGCAGGGGTAGTGAAAAACTGTTTTTT; CDR3: CASSQDPGRGSEKLFF
D: TRBD2; V: TRBV15; J: TRBJ2-3; size: NA; DNA: TGTGCCACCAGCAGGGGGACTAGCGGGGGTCGGAGGGATACGCAGTATTTT; CDR3: CATSRGTSGGRRDTQYF
D: TRBD1; V: TRBV4-3; J: TRBJ2-5; size: many; DNA: TGCGCCAGCAGCCGCCCCTGTTCCCGGGACAGGGGGCGAGTCGGGGAGACCCAGTACTTC; CDR3: CASSRPCSRDRGRVGETQYF
D: NA; V: TRBV5-5; J: TRBJ1-5; size: NA; DNA: TGTGCCAGCAGCAACGGAGAATATAGCAATCAGCCCCAGCATTTT; CDR3: CASSNGEYSNQPQHF
D: NA; V: TRBV12-2; J: TRBJ2-2; size: NA; DNA: TGTGCAAGTCGCTTAACAGGTCGGACCGGGGAGCTGTTTTTT; CDR3: CASRLTGRTGELFF
D: NA; V: TRBV25-1; J: TRBJ1-5; size: NA; DNA: TGTGCCAGCAGTGAACAGGCAGGGGACAATCAGCCCCAGCATTTT; CDR3: CASSEQAGDNQPQHF
D: NA; V: TRBV11-2; J: TRBJ2-7; size: NA; DNA: TGTGCCAGCAGCTTAGCTGGTGGCAGCTACGAGCAGTACTTC; CDR3: CASSLAGGSYEQYF
D: NA; V: TRBV5-6; J: TRBJ1-1; size: NA; DNA: TGTGCCAGCACCATGGGAGGTCGCGCTTTCTTT; CDR3: CASTMGGRAFF
D: NA; V: TRBV7-9; J: TRBJ2-5; size: NA; DNA: TGTGCCAGCAGGACCTGGGGTGGGGGCCTCGAGGAGACCCAGTACTTC; CDR3: CASRTWGGGLEETQYF